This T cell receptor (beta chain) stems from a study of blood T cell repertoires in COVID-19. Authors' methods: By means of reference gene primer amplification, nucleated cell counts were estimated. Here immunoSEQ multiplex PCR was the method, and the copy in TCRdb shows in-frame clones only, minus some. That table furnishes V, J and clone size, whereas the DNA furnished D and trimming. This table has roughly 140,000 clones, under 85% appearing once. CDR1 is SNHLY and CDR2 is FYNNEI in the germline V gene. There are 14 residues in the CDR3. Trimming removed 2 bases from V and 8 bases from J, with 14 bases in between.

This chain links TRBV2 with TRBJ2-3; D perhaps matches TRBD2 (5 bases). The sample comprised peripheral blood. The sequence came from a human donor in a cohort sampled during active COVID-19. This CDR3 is CASSERELGGTQYF. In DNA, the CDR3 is TGTGCCAGCAGTGAAAGGGAACTAGGAGGTACGCAGTATTTT. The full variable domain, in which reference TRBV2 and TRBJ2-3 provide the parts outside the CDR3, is EPEVTQTPSHQVTQMGQEVILRCVPISNHLYFYWYRQILGQKVEFLVSFYNNEISEKSEIFDDQFSVERPDGSNFTLKIRSTKLEDSAMYFCASSERELGGTQYFGPGTRLTVL.